These T cell receptor beta chains were read from a single sample in a study of CD8 T cells in ankylosing spondylitis. TCRdb used MiXCR to reprocess the 5' RACE reads, holding one entry per CDR3 protein. Of more than 400,000 distinct CDR3 sequences in the sample, about 5.2% are singletons; the top ten hold roughly 3.2%. Sequences were obtained from blood, either unsorted or a sorted T cell fraction (not recorded which). The receptors shown here come from a male donor with ankylosing spondylitis. The CDR3 runs from the conserved cysteine through the conserved F or W. The D gene is left open where the match is weak. Rows give clone size only sometimes, using once, few, many, or a class for an expanded clone.

TRBV5-1	many	TRBJ1-1	TRBD1	CASSPGTGGRYTEAFF	TGCGCCAGCAGCCCCGGGACAGGGGGCCGGTACACTGAAGCTTTCTTT
TRBV7-8	many	TRBJ2-7	NA	CASSLDGGGGPRREQYF	TGTGCCAGCAGCTTAGACGGAGGAGGGGGCCCTCGAAGGGAGCAGTACTTC
TRBV27	few	TRBJ2-7	TRBD1	CASSIGTGIHYEQYF	TGTGCCAGCAGTATCGGGACAGGGATACACTACGAGCAGTACTTC
TRBV7-2	many	TRBJ1-1	NA	CASSLVGVSGGTEAFF	TGTGCCAGCAGCTTAGTGGGTGTGTCAGGCGGTACTGAAGCTTTCTTT
TRBV29-1	many	TRBJ1-1	NA	CSVPGPSLAEAFF	TGCAGCGTCCCTGGGCCATCTTTGGCTGAAGCTTTCTTT
TRBV20-1	many	TRBJ2-7	NA	CSAKRRAYEQYF	TGCAGTGCTAAGCGGAGGGCCTACGAGCAGTACTTC
TRBV20-1	few	TRBJ2-1	NA	CSAPGPPRYNEQFF	TGCAGTGCTCCGGGGCCGCCAAGATACAATGAGCAGTTCTTC
TRBV4-1	many	TRBJ1-4	NA	CASSQDIWDSALRGEKLFF	TGCGCCAGCAGCCAAGATATCTGGGACTCCGCCCTCAGGGGTGAAAAACTGTTTTTT
TRBV6-2/TRBV6-3	few	TRBJ2-1	TRBD1	CATQGASSYNEQFF	TGTGCCACCCAGGGGGCCAGCTCCTACAATGAGCAGTTCTTC
TRBV20-1	many	TRBJ1-3	NA	CSARAGNTIYF	TGCAGTGCTAGGGCTGGAAACACCATATATTTT
TRBV20-1	many	TRBJ1-5	NA	CSAREVALYNQPQHF	TGCAGTGCTAGAGAGGTGGCTTTATACAATCAGCCCCAGCATTTT
TRBV5-6	many	TRBJ2-1	TRBD1	CASSTNRGNEQFF	TGTGCCAGCAGCACCAACAGGGGTAATGAGCAGTTCTTC
TRBV11-2	many	TRBJ1-6	NA	CASSPQYNSPLHF	TGTGCCAGCAGTCCCCAGTATAATTCACCCCTCCACTTT
TRBV4-2	many	TRBJ1-4	NA	CASSPQGGGEKLFF	TGTGCCAGCAGCCCCCAGGGTGGTGGTGAAAAACTGTTTTTT
TRBV6-5	many	TRBJ2-7	NA	CASSYLGEQYF	TGTGCCAGCAGTTACTTGGGGGAACAGTACTTC
TRBV6-2/TRBV6-3	few	TRBJ1-1	NA	CASIGAGSWNTEAFF	TGTGCCAGCATAGGTGCGGGTAGTTGGAACACTGAAGCTTTCTTT
TRBV6-2/TRBV6-3	many	TRBJ1-1	NA	CASSYGGNGAFF	TGTGCCAGCAGTTACGGCGGGAATGGGGCTTTCTTT
TRBV4-3	many	TRBJ2-3	NA	CASSQETSEFTDTQYF	TGCGCCAGCAGCCAAGAAACCAGCGAGTTCACAGATACGCAGTATTTT
TRBV6-5	many	TRBJ1-4	TRBD1	CASSYPAAGGNEKLFF	TGTGCCAGCAGTTACCCGGCGGCAGGGGGCAACGAAAAACTGTTTTTT
TRBV5-1	many	TRBJ1-2	NA	CASSSSGPYGYTF	TGCGCCAGCAGTTCCTCCGGACCTTATGGCTACACCTTC
TRBV5-1	many	TRBJ2-3	NA	CASRAVGNTDTQYF	TGCGCCAGCAGGGCCGTAGGAAACACAGATACGCAGTATTTT
TRBV7-9	many	TRBJ2-1	TRBD2	CASSSFVSGSPFNEQFF	TGTGCCAGCAGCAGTTTTGTAAGCGGGAGCCCTTTCAATGAGCAGTTCTTC
TRBV5-1	many	TRBJ2-7	TRBD2	CASSLKPVAGQLYEQYF	TGCGCCAGCAGCTTGAAACCGGTAGCGGGGCAACTCTACGAGCAGTACTTC
TRBV6-6	many	TRBJ2-1	NA	CASSPAGHGQFF	TGTGCCAGCAGCCCTGCGGGACATGGGCAGTTCTTC
TRBV11-1	NA	TRBJ2-5	NA	CASSSGWGRETQYF	TGTGCCAGCAGCTCAGGTTGGGGAAGAGAGACCCAGTACTTC
TRBV6-5	many	TRBJ1-2	NA	CASGYRDTSYGYTF	TGTGCCAGCGGATACCGGGACACTTCCTATGGCTACACCTTC
TRBV5-1	few	TRBJ2-7	NA	CASSLWGAESEQYF	TGCGCCAGCAGCTTATGGGGGGCAGAATCCGAGCAGTACTTC
TRBV25-1	many	TRBJ1-2	NA	CASSESPGSYGYTF	TGTGCCAGCAGTGAATCCCCAGGGAGCTATGGCTACACCTTC
TRBV6-5	many	TRBJ2-7	NA	CASSYSYHSYEQYF	TGTGCCAGCAGTTACTCCTACCACAGCTACGAGCAGTACTTC
TRBV7-8	few	TRBJ2-1	TRBD2	CASSSLLAGGLHEQFF	TGTGCCAGCAGCTCGTTACTAGCGGGAGGGTTACATGAGCAGTTCTTC
TRBV29-1	many	TRBJ1-5	NA	CSVAAGEYQPQHF	TGCAGCGTTGCGGCAGGGGAATATCAGCCCCAGCATTTT
TRBV10-3	many	TRBJ2-1	NA	CAIRRTGEASSYNEQFF	TGTGCCATCAGAAGAACAGGGGAGGCGAGCTCCTACAATGAGCAGTTCTTC
TRBV5-1	many	TRBJ1-1	NA	CASSLLHPNTEAFF	TGCGCCAGCAGCTTGCTACACCCGAACACTGAAGCTTTCTTT
TRBV6-5	many	TRBJ2-7	TRBD1	CASSYSTGGVSYEQYF	TGTGCCAGCAGTTACTCGACAGGGGGCGTATCGTACGAGCAGTACTTC
TRBV20-1	NA	TRBJ2-3	TRBD2	CSARDNRGGYTDTQYF	TGCAGTGCTAGAGATAATCGCGGGGGATACACAGATACGCAGTATTTT
TRBV6-5	many	TRBJ2-7	TRBD1	CASSYRGLGQYEQYF	TGTGCCAGCAGTTACAGGGGGCTTGGGCAATACGAGCAGTACTTC
TRBV24-1	many	TRBJ2-5	TRBD2	CATSDLSPSGGLRETQYF	TGTGCCACCAGTGATTTGTCGCCTAGCGGGGGGCTCCGGGAGACCCAGTACTTC
TRBV20-1	many	TRBJ2-2	TRBD1	CSASPGTATGELFF	TGCAGTGCTAGTCCCGGGACAGCCACCGGGGAGCTGTTTTTT
TRBV20-1	many	TRBJ1-3	NA	CSASRTDGNTIYF	TGCAGTGCTAGCCGGACAGATGGAAACACCATATATTTT
TRBV3-1	few	TRBJ2-2	NA	CASSQGTSTGELFF	TGTGCCAGCAGCCAAGGGACCTCCACCGGGGAGCTGTTTTTT
TRBV11-2	few	TRBJ2-1	NA	CASSRDPYNEQFF	TGTGCCAGCAGCAGAGACCCATACAATGAGCAGTTCTTC
TRBV29-1	many	TRBJ2-2	NA	CSADGYTGELFF	TGCAGCGCCGACGGTTACACCGGGGAGCTGTTTTTT
TRBV12-3/TRBV12-4	many	TRBJ2-7	TRBD2	CASSSTFGLAGINEQYF	TGTGCCAGCAGTTCCACTTTTGGACTAGCGGGAATCAACGAGCAGTACTTC